The clone carrying this T cell receptor (beta chain) was seen a few times. The table came from immunoSEQ multiplex PCR; TCRdb's copy has only in-frame clones and leaves some out. The sample comprises tens of thousands of clones, around 89% of which are singletons, and roughly 2.1% rests with the top ten. The sample originates from a study of PD-L1 blockade in urothelial cancer. Study context: Researchers found blood samples held a median of approximately 150,000 T cells.

Diagnoses among patients were locally advanced or metastatic urothelial carcinoma. The CDR3 is made up of 14 amino acids. The germline V gene encodes CDR1 SNHLY and CDR2 FYNNEI. The V and J ends lost 4 bases and 0 bases respectively, with 9 bases between them. The genes are TRBV2 and TRBJ1-1; no reliable D call. The clonotype comes from a man in his 60s with urothelial cancer. The specimen comprised PBMCs, sampled around atezolizumab (anti-PD-L1) treatment. The CDR3 bases are TGTGCCAGCAGTGCTATACAGATGAACACTGAAGCTTTCTTT. Protein: CASSAIQMNTEAFF. The full variable domain, in which reference TRBV2 and TRBJ1-1 provide the parts outside the CDR3, is EPEVTQTPSHQVTQMGQEVILRCVPISNHLYFYWYRQILGQKVEFLVSFYNNEISEKSEIFDDQFSVERPDGSNFTLKIRSTKLEDSAMYFCASSAIQMNTEAFFGQGTRLTVV.